This T cell receptor beta chain was sequenced in a study of CXCR3-negative and CXCR3-positive naive CD8 T cells. Study-wide results and limits: Both of the naive subsets showed about the same high diversity, but memory CD8+ cells had much less. In naive cells, CXCR3-negative and CXCR3-positive subsets had similar TRBV-TRBJ usage; memory cells differed.

In preparing the TRB cDNA libraries, 5' RACE with UMI labels was used. TCRdb reprocessed the 5' RACE reads and stores each CDR3 protein as one record, lacking DNA. In total, the table holds 100,000 to 150,000 distinct CDR3 sequences. Those CD8+ T cells considered naive were CD45RO-CCR7+CD27+CD95-. Note on this clonotype: Its target is unknown.

The CDR3 covers 14 residues. Germline values: CDR1 DFQATT, CDR2 SNEGSKA (reference sequence). Sequences were obtained from naive CXCR3- CD8+ T cells from blood. Specified subset: CD45RO-CCR7+CD27+CD95- naive CD8+ T cells lacking CXCR3 (TNR3-). The rearrangement joins TRBV20-1 to TRBJ2-3. This sequence was found in a human donor in good health. Some clones in this sample may be carry-over from other donors' samples. This CDR3 reads CSARAVRSTDTQYF.